The clone carrying this T cell receptor (beta chain) was counted once. Its antigen is not known. The entry originates in a study of shared clonotypes between healthy human individuals. General study results and limits: Clonotypes that were shared across a handful of donors made up around 5% of naive CD4 clonotypes.

This was a deep-level run. Using immunoSEQ multiplex PCR, the repertoire was profiled, and TCRdb retains in-frame clones only, with some absent. The top ten clones hold about 1.5% of a sample with about 980,000 clones, approximately 76% of them seen once. Losses at the gene ends were 3 bases for V and 4 bases for J; bases not matched to a gene: 9. CDR1 is SGHAT and CDR2 is FQNNGV in the germline V gene. This CDR3 comprises 16 residues. V usage is TRBV11-2 and J usage is TRBJ1-3, with 7 bases that match TRBD1. This TCR was sampled from a man between 18 and 29 years old in good health. Specimen: memory CD4+ T cells sorted from blood. The subset was: CD45RA-negative fraction. The CDR3 loop is CASSFAQGIRGNTIYF. The CDR3 nucleotides are TGTGCCAGCAGCTTTGCACAGGGGATCCGGGGAAACACCATATATTTT.